This T cell receptor beta chain was sequenced during a study of glioma-infiltrating T cells (dated by TCRdb to about 2016). Regarding the research as a whole: The low-grade gliomas were WHO grade II oligodendrogliomas or astrocytomas, while the glioblastomas were WHO grade IV tumors sampled at initial diagnosis rather than at recurrent diagnosis. The sequencing target for blood libraries was roughly 4.5- to 11-fold coverage of 900,000 to 1,000,000 peripheral T cells. Glioma patients received dexamethasone for six or fewer days before surgery. Three low-grade glioma patients, several primary glioblastoma patients, and three non-glioma patients who contributed non-neoplastic brain tissue made up the paired cohort. Each tissue-infiltrating repertoire was compared with the same patient's peripheral blood repertoire to measure divergence between tissue and blood T-cell populations. TCR alpha- and beta-chain repertoires were sequenced from glioma tissue, non-neoplastic brain tissue and matched peripheral blood mononuclear cells.

Paper-wide results and their limitations: Patients with low tissue-blood divergence were marked by a signature set of shared blood CDR3 motifs, and this signature set was depleted in highly divergent patients. Very few CDR3 sequences were found to be shared between tissue and blood, and this scarcity was attributed to high CDR3 diversity and limited sampling. The group comparisons were based on small numbers of patients: three non-neoplastic, three low-grade glioma and about eight glioblastoma patients. In non-neoplastic patients, VJ-independent divergence between tissue and blood fell below expectation, whereas in all gliomas, and especially in low-grade gliomas, the divergence rose above expectation.

Immediately after resection, surgical brain or tumor specimens were cryofrozen in liquid nitrogen, with peripheral blood cells collected concurrently. The table lists this clonotype with a count of one. Its cognate antigen has yet to be identified. No quality values exist for individual bases; no much larger clone is one base distant. A lone read is weak support. The iRepertoire nested amplicon-rescue multiplex PCR (arm-PCR) platform was used to amplify TCR alpha and beta CDR3 regions from RNA. For one-step reverse transcription and amplification, about 100-450 ng of tissue mRNA or PBMC total RNA was used as input. Following bead purification, Illumina adapters were added by a secondary multiplex PCR, and libraries between 200 and 400 bp were gel-purified. Internal 6-nucleotide barcodes were carried by the libraries and were used for demultiplexing. Sequencing of libraries was performed on an Illumina MiSeq with 2x220 or 2x250 nucleotide paired-end reads. Processing in the source paper ran as follows. Paired reads were merged with FLASH 1.2.11 and aligned to the GRCh37 human genome with BWA-MEM before extracting TRA and TRB reads. An IMGT-derived reference of cassette sequences and CDR3 motifs, with pseudogenes included, was used for V and J assignment. Reads were translated in three frames, and productive CDR3s were defined by a C…FGXG motif without stop codons. A clonotype was defined as a unique combination of a V-J cassette pair and a CDR3 amino acid sequence. Hamming distance filtering was applied to reads, with thresholds set by the sequence error rate of each sample in mapped regions. The public reads were reanalyzed by TCRdb: fastp trimming at Q25, MiXCR alignment, in-frame beta chains only. Every entry covers one CDR3 protein and lists the most common genes and DNA from its rows. The V and J calls follow TCRdb's processing rather than the paper's. This sample holds about 400,000 distinct CDR3 sequences; about two fifths were observed only once. The ten biggest clones cover more than 10% of the sample.

This clonotype was sampled from a human donor with low-grade glioma or glioblastoma, undergoing nonglioma brain surgery, or in good health (not recorded which). Sequencing was done on a sample of glioma tissue, nonneoplastic brain tissue, or PBMCs (not recorded which).

The DNA sequence follows: TGCGCCAGCAGCCAAGAAAGGAGGAGCAATCAGCCCCAGCATTTT. The encoded protein is CASSQERRSNQPQHF. Rearrangement joined TRBV4-1 to TRBJ1-5, with no confident D gene call. CDR1 MGHRA and CDR2 YSYEKL are derived from the germline V gene. V and J lose 0 bases and 1 base, and a span of 7 bases separates them. The CDR3 spans 15 residues, from the cysteine through the phenylalanine. Here the CDR3 DNA is all that survives: 45 bases in frame from base 1.